Each of the 25 T cell receptor beta chains below was sequenced from the same sample in a study of blood T cell repertoires in COVID-19. Here immunoSEQ multiplex PCR was the method, and the copy in TCRdb shows in-frame clones only, minus some. The repertoire includes about 230,000 clones, roughly 85% of them detected once, and about 0.93% sits in the top ten. Sequenced input: peripheral blood. All receptors come from a man in his forties with acute or convalescent COVID-19.

V is TRBV30 and J is TRBJ2-5, with 9 nucleotides matching TRBD2. Unmatched junction bases numbered 10, after V lost 0 bases and J lost 5 bases. The CDR3 spans 16 residues. Germline assignment: CDR1 GTSNPN and CDR2 SVGIG (reference sequence). Here the CDR3 DNA reads TGTGCCTGGAGTGTACCGGGACTAGCCCCGCGGGAGACCCAGTACTTC. As protein: CAWSVPGLAPRETQYF.

The genes are TRBV20-1 and TRBJ1-4, with D maybe TRBD1 (5 bases). From germline, CDR1 is DFQATT and CDR2 SNEGSKA (reference sequence). This CDR3 has 16 residues. V was shortened by 3 bases and J by 4 bases, with 18 bases between the two germline ends. CDR3 nucleotides: TGCAGTGCTAGTGAGGGGAGAGCTGCACGTAATGAAAAACTGTTTTTT. Encoded protein: CSASEGRAARNEKLFF.

The chain has TRBV10-2 and TRBJ2-7, with 8 bases lining up with TRBD1. The CDR3 sequence is 13 residues long. The V gene end was trimmed by 7 bases and the J gene end by 3 bases; junction bases not matched to a gene: 5. The germline V gene encodes CDR1 WSHSY and CDR2 SAAADI. This CDR3 reads CASTPGQVYEQYF. The CDR3 DNA reads as TGCGCCAGCACCCCGGGACAGGTCTACGAGCAGTACTTC.

This clone is a singleton in its sample. The rearrangement uses TRBV2 and TRBJ1-5; TRBD1 might be the D (6 bases). The germline V and J ends were trimmed by 1 base and 1 base, with 8 bases remaining between them. Germline V gene lookup returns CDR1 SNHLY and CDR2 FYNNEI. The CDR3 runs 15 residues. Written as DNA, the CDR3 is TGTGCCAGCAGTGAAGAACAGGGAAGCAATCAGCCCCAGCATTTT. Its protein product is CASSEEQGSNQPQHF.

The rearrangement uses TRBV2 and TRBJ2-5; 8 nucleotides agree with TRBD1. Germline loops: CDR1 SNHLY, CDR2 FYNNEI. The length of the CDR3 is 13 residues. After removal of 4 bases from V and 7 bases from J, the junction contained 5 bases not matched to a gene. The CDR3 DNA is TGTGCCAGCAGTGTCAGGGGGACAGGGACCCAGTACTTC. As protein: CASSVRGTGTQYF.

The rearrangement uses TRBV9 and TRBJ2-1, with D possibly matching TRBD1 (6 bases). CDR1 is SGDLS, CDR2 YYNGEE, per germline. Trimming removed 4 bases at V and 6 bases at J, with 17 bases between. The CDR3 has 15 residues. The CDR3 region is CASSTGTKSGNEQFF. The CDR3 coding sequence is TGTGCCAGCAGCACAGGGACCAAATCCGGCAATGAGCAGTTCTTC.

The rearrangement links TRBV6-1 to TRBJ1-2, with 8 bases aligning to TRBD1. The CDR3 spans 14 residues. J was trimmed by 8 bases and V by 0 bases; bases with no gene match: 5. Per germline, CDR1 MNHNS and CDR2 SASEGT. The CDR3 loop is CASSEARDRWGYTF. CDR3 in DNA: TGTGCCAGCAGTGAAGCGCGGGACAGGTGGGGCTACACCTTC.

The rearrangement links TRBV28 to TRBJ1-2, with D unclear. V lost 3 bases to trimming and J lost 2 bases, with 10 bases between them. The length of the CDR3 is 14 residues. Germline lookup yields CDR1 MDHEN and CDR2 SYDVKM. The CDR3 DNA reads as TGTGCCAGCAGTTTTGGCGCAGGCAACTATGGCTACACCTTC. Residues: CASSFGAGNYGYTF.

This chain uses TRBV4-3 with TRBJ2-3, with D perhaps matching TRBD2 (7 bases). V lost 0 bases and J lost 4, with 17 bases in between. In germline, CDR1 is LGHNA, CDR2 YSLEER. CDR3 length: 17 amino acids. Written as DNA, the CDR3 is TGCGCCAGCAGCCAAGATTGGGGAGGGGGGAGCCCAGATACGCAGTATTTT. Translating gives CASSQDWGGGSPDTQYF.

The V and J genes are TRBV9 and TRBJ1-5; the D is unclear. The CDR3 runs 14 residues. V was clipped by 3 bases and J by 7 bases, with 14 bases between them. Germline V gene lookup returns CDR1 SGDLS and CDR2 YYNGEE. The CDR3 nucleotides read TGTGCCAGCAGCGCACAATCAGACGGGCAGCCCCAGCATTTT. Amino acid sequence: CASSAQSDGQPQHF.

This clone was detected only a few times. The chain uses TRBV15 and TRBJ1-1; unclear D gene. The CDR3 is 13 amino acids. The germline V gene encodes CDR1 LNHNV and CDR2 YYDKDF (reference sequence). Trimming took 3 bases from V and 3 from J, leaving 8 bases between them. The CDR3 here is CATSSLADTEAFF. CDR3 sequence (DNA): TGTGCCACCAGCAGCCTCGCGGACACTGAAGCTTTCTTT.

The rearrangement uses TRBV9 and TRBJ1-4, with 7 bases lining up with TRBD1. V lost 4 bases and J lost 7; bases outside the gene matches: 13. CDR1 and CDR2 from the germline V gene are SGDLS and YYNGEE. The CDR3 loop spans 16 amino acids. This CDR3 reads CASSPPGQVGGEKLFF. In DNA, the CDR3 is TGTGCCAGCAGCCCTCCCGGACAGGTCGGAGGTGAAAAACTGTTTTTT.

The sample holds one count of this clone. The chain employs TRBV11-1 and TRBJ2-5; TRBD2 matches at 11 bases. CDR1 is SGHAT, CDR2 FQDESV, per germline (reference sequence). The CDR3 extends over 16 amino acids. The V segment lost 3 bases and the J segment 1 base; nucleotides outside the gene matches: 4. CDR3 sequence: CASSFTGTSGQETQYF. CDR3 nucleotide sequence: TGTGCCAGCAGCTTTACCGGGACTAGCGGCCAAGAGACCCAGTACTTC.

The chain has TRBV30 and TRBJ2-7; no reliable D call. V was trimmed by 1 base and J by 2 bases, leaving 6 bases between them. This CDR3 comprises 12 residues. The germline gives CDR1 GTSNPN, CDR2 SVGIG (reference sequence). The CDR3 nucleotides are TGTGCCTGGAGTGGGAGCACCTACGAGCAGTACTTC. Translating it yields CAWSGSTYEQYF.

The chain has TRBV6-5 and TRBJ1-5, with D unclear. The V and J ends lost 6 bases and 6 bases respectively, with 6 bases between them. CDR1 and CDR2 from the germline V gene are MNHEY and SVGAGI. The CDR3 extends over 11 amino acids. CDR3 protein: CASRLGQPQHF. In DNA form, the CDR3 reads TGTGCCAGCAGGCTAGGTCAGCCCCAGCATTTT.

This CDR3 reads CASSFWTGEDGYTF. DNA of the CDR3: TGTGCCAGTAGTTTTTGGACAGGGGAGGATGGCTACACCTTC. The chain has TRBV19 and TRBJ1-2, with 9 positions matching TRBD1. The length of the CDR3 is 14 residues. Trimming cost V 5 bases and J 6 bases; bases outside gene matches: 7. CDR1 is LNHDA and CDR2 is SQIVND in the germline V gene (reference sequence).

This clone was detected a few times. The V gene is TRBV5-1, the J gene TRBJ1-6, with a tentative D call TRBD1 (5 bases). The CDR3 runs to 17 residues. The V end lost 2 bases, the J end lost 0 bases, and 12 bases lay between the germline ends. Germline V lookup: CDR1 SGHRS, CDR2 YFSETQ. The CDR3 coding sequence is TGCGCCAGCAGCTTAGAAGGGGTGAGCTCCTATAATTCACCCCTCCACTTT. Translation gives CASSLEGVSSYNSPLHF.

The chain combines TRBV6-5 with TRBJ1-3; D possibly corresponds to TRBD1 (5 bases). V lost 8 bases and J 2 bases, leaving 16 bases between the germline ends. Germline V gene sequence: CDR1 MNHEY, CDR2 SVGAGI. The length of the CDR3 is 15 residues. The CDR3 loop reads CASAPRAGAGNTIYF. As DNA, the CDR3 is TGTGCCAGCGCCCCTCGTGCGGGGGCTGGAAACACCATATATTTT.

The V and J genes are TRBV5-6 and TRBJ1-1, with TRBD1 identical over 10 bases. The ends lost 3 bases at V and 12 bases at J; junction bases unmatched: 5. Per germline, CDR1 SGHDT and CDR2 YYEEEE. This CDR3 has 12 residues. In DNA, the CDR3 is TGTGCCAGCAGCTATGGACAGGGGGGTTCTTTCTTT. This sequence encodes CASSYGQGGSFF.

The chain recombines TRBV2 with TRBJ1-2; no definite D call. The V end was cut by 6 bases, the J end by 0 bases, with 8 bases between. CDR1 and CDR2 from the germline V gene are SNHLY and FYNNEI. The CDR3 totals 13 residues. The CDR3 spells CASSANPNYGYTF. The CDR3 DNA is TGTGCCAGCAGCGCGAACCCTAACTATGGCTACACCTTC.

The J gene is TRBJ1-2, the V gene TRBV10-3; a possible D gene is TRBD1 (6 bases). V lost 0 bases and J 4 bases, leaving 12 bases between the germline ends. CDR1 ENHRY and CDR2 SYGVKD come from the germline V gene. This CDR3 has 15 residues. The CDR3 loop reads CAISESLGQSYGYTF. The CDR3 region has the DNA TGTGCCATCAGTGAGTCATTAGGACAGAGCTATGGCTACACCTTC.

The chain uses TRBV2 and TRBJ1-5; TRBD1 agrees at 7 bases. V was pared by 8 bases and J by 4 bases, with 2 bases of the junction left unmatched. The CDR3 has 12 residues. Looked up from germline, CDR1 is SNHLY and CDR2 is FYNNEI. The DNA of the CDR3 is TGTGCCAGCGCACAGGGGAATCAGCCCCAGCATTTT. Amino acids: CASAQGNQPQHF.

The gene calls are TRBV29-1 and TRBJ2-3; possible D gene TRBD2, 5 bases. This CDR3 is 13 amino acids long. V was shortened by 6 bases and J by 9 bases, with 19 bases between the two germline ends. Germline V gene sequence: CDR1 SQVTM, CDR2 ANQGSEA. The CDR3 spells CSVSAPGEGTQYF. The CDR3, as DNA: TGCAGCGTCTCTGCCCCGGGTGAGGGCACGCAGTATTTT.

The V call is TRBV27, the J call TRBJ1-2, with D perhaps TRBD1 (6 bases). Germline V CDR1 and CDR2: MNHEY, SMNVEV (reference sequence). Between the trimmed V and J ends, which lost 4 bases and 4 bases, there was a span of 10 bases. The length of the CDR3 is 13 residues. This CDR3 is CASSSTGAYGYTF. CDR3 bases: TGTGCCAGCAGTTCGACAGGAGCCTATGGCTACACCTTC.

CDR3 DNA sequence: TGCGCCAGCAGCGCTGACAGGGCGAGAGCTGGAAACACCATATATTTT. Protein sequence: CASSADRARAGNTIYF. The rearrangement uses TRBV5-1 and TRBJ1-3; 7 bases align to TRBD1. This CDR3 is 16 amino acids long. V dropped 4 bases and J dropped 2; count of bases not matched to a gene: 9. The germline gives CDR1 SGHRS, CDR2 YFSETQ.